The rows below give T cell receptor beta chains drawn from one sample of a study of blood T cell repertoires in COVID-19. Repertoires were generated with immunoSEQ multiplex PCR, while TCRdb's copy carries only in-frame clones and drops some. The sample contains a few hundred thousand clones, approximately 81% of which appear only once. The sequenced material came from peripheral blood. Every receptor here comes from a woman at least 80 years old with active or convalescent COVID-19. Each CDR3 is given with its conserved first and last residue. A D gene is named only where the DNA matches it firmly.

d_gene	v_gene	j_gene	CDR3aa
TRBD1	TRBV6-6	TRBJ2-2	CASSQPRTGANTGELFF
TRBD1	TRBV19	TRBJ1-2	CASSIDRGFDGYTF
TRBD1	TRBV18	TRBJ1-3	CASRTGGLTTIYF
TRBD1	TRBV10-1	TRBJ1-1	CASSITGGTEAFF
TRBD1	TRBV18	TRBJ2-2	CASSRDRVSGELFF
TRBD1	TRBV28	TRBJ1-2	CASSSGTGNYGYTF
-	TRBV20-1	TRBJ1-4	CSASSVLRREKLFF
-	TRBV27	TRBJ1-3	CASRAGAGVNTIYF
TRBD1	TRBV5-8	TRBJ1-1	CASSLQGIVRTEAFF
TRBD2	TRBV7-2	TRBJ2-1	CASAPNSGGAPNEQFF
-	TRBV19	TRBJ1-1	CASSIDVSGMAFF
TRBD1	TRBV30	TRBJ1-5	CAWSSTDRGNNQPQHF
TRBD2	TRBV5-1	TRBJ2-1	CASSLFLAGESEQFF
-	TRBV4-1	TRBJ1-1	CASSQPYSISEAFF
TRBD1	TRBV7-2	TRBJ2-7	CASSFDDRGRYEQYF
-	TRBV21-1	TRBJ2-3	CATDTYTDTQYF
TRBD1	TRBV28	TRBJ2-7	CASSEGRGLNEQYF
TRBD2	TRBV4-1	TRBJ2-5	CASSPYSGAQETQYF
TRBD2	TRBV18	TRBJ2-1	CASSPLAGALNEQFF
TRBD1	TRBV9	TRBJ1-3	CASSVEGANGNTIYF
-	TRBV3-1/TRBV3-2	TRBJ1-4	CASSYDREKLFF
-	TRBV28	TRBJ1-4	CASRGTSFEKLFF
-	TRBV5-1	TRBJ1-1	CATKEGRNTEAFF
-	TRBV5-1	TRBJ1-1	CASSLNSLNTEAFF
-	TRBV14	TRBJ2-5	CASSQDRSWETQYF
-	TRBV7-8	TRBJ1-4	CASSRRAPQGEKLFF
TRBD1	TRBV5-1	TRBJ2-3	CASSLEGGRDTQYF
-	TRBV7-6	TRBJ2-2	CASSFMLEPTNTGELFF
TRBD1	TRBV6-2/TRBV6-3	TRBJ2-2	CASSPTGGNTGELFF
TRBD2	TRBV7-2	TRBJ2-7	CASRLGLVKGEQYF
TRBD1	TRBV5-1	TRBJ1-1	CASSLVGTANTEAFF
-	TRBV5-4	TRBJ2-3	CASSYHTDTQYF
TRBD1	TRBV19	TRBJ1-1	CASSRQGYTEAFF
TRBD1	TRBV20-1	TRBJ1-1	CSASFQGANTEAFF
TRBD2	TRBV5-4	TRBJ2-1	CASSATSGPYNEQFF